The next 7 T cell receptor beta chains were all read from a single sample in a study of cytomegalovirus exposure and HLA in healthy donors. Primers included in the PCR were 60 Vbeta and 13 Jbeta primers. Assay used: immunoSEQ multiplex PCR; TCRdb lists only in-frame clones, some missing. The sample lists around 120,000 clones, around 84% occurring once. Sequenced input: PBMCs. The receptors shown here come from a woman aged 25 to 39 in good health and CMV-seropositive.

This chain uses TRBV7-2 with TRBJ1-2; 9 bases align to TRBD1. The J segment lost 8 bases and the V segment lost 2 bases, leaving 12 bases of the junction unmatched. This CDR3 has 16 residues. Germline loops: CDR1 SGHTA, CDR2 FQGNSA. CDR3 in amino acids: CASSLNPRQGGWGYTF. The CDR3 nucleotides read TGTGCCAGCAGCTTAAATCCGAGACAGGGGGGGTGGGGCTACACCTTC.

This clone has only one observation. V and J are TRBV19 and TRBJ2-5; 11 bases map to TRBD2. CDR3 size: 17 residues. Unmatched junction bases numbered 11, after V lost 4 bases and J lost 4 bases. CDR1 and CDR2 from the germline V gene are LNHDA and SQIVND (reference sequence). The CDR3 DNA follows: TGTGCCAGTAGTACCCCCTTTAGCGGGGGGGCGGGAGAGACCCAGTACTTC. Translated: CASSTPFSGGAGETQYF. Based on the CDR3 plus reference TRBV19 and TRBJ2-5, the full variable domain is DGGITQSPKYLFRKEGQNVTLSCEQNLNHDAMYWYRQDPGQGLRLIYYSQIVNDFQKGDIAEGYSVSREKKESFPLTVTSAQKNPTAFYLCASSTPFSGGAGETQYFGPGTRLLVL.

This clone was recorded only once. V is TRBV5-1 and J is TRBJ2-5; perhaps TRBD1 as D (6 bases). This CDR3 spans 14 amino acids. Trimming took 4 bases from V and 1 from J, leaving 11 bases between them. The germline V gene encodes CDR1 SGHRS and CDR2 YFSETQ. The CDR3 region is CASSRGQLQETQYF. DNA for the CDR3: TGCGCCAGCAGCAGGGGACAACTCCAAGAGACCCAGTACTTC.

V and J are TRBV4-3 and TRBJ1-4, with 8 bases matching TRBD1. Unmatched junction bases numbered 2, after V lost 1 base and J lost 7 bases. The CDR3 contains 14 residues. From germline, CDR1 is LGHNA and CDR2 YSLEER. The CDR3 loop reads CASSQGQGSEKLFF. DNA of the CDR3: TGCGCCAGCAGCCAAGGACAGGGGTCTGAAAAACTGTTTTTT.

The genes are TRBV12-1 and TRBJ2-7; the table calls TRBD1, which could not be checked here. TRBV12-1 is marked as a pseudogene. CDR3 size: 16 residues. CDR3 in amino acids: CASSDKQGGVDYEQYF. The CDR3 DNA reads TGTGCCAGCAGCGATAAACAGGGTGGTGTAGACTACGAGCAGTACTTC.

The V call is TRBV18, the J call TRBJ2-3; D is possibly TRBD2 (5 bases). Germline V CDR1 and CDR2: KGHSH, LQKENI. This CDR3 is 16 amino acids long. Trimming cost V 5 bases and J 0 bases, with 15 bases left between them. Written as DNA, the CDR3 is TGTGCCAGCTCAAACCGACGGGGATCGAGCACAGATACGCAGTATTTT. It is translated as CASSNRRGSSTDTQYF.

The chain combines TRBV7-2 with TRBJ2-3; D is unclear. The CDR3 spans 13 residues. Looked up from germline, CDR1 is SGHTA and CDR2 is FQGNSA. Trimming took 5 bases from V and 8 from J, leaving 14 bases between them. CDR3 sequence (DNA): TGTGCCAGCAGCGCTGAGGATGGTCGTACGCAGTATTTT. Translation: CASSAEDGRTQYF.